Below, 20 T cell receptor delta chains from the same sample are listed, as sequenced in a study of Vγ9Vδ2 T cells in congenital toxoplasmosis. Template-switch reverse transcription used TRGC- and TRDC-specific primers together in a single tube. The TRGC primer design covered both constant genes, TRGC1 and TRGC2. TCRdb made new clone calls on the reads using CATT. The sample lists around 910 delta-chain clones; 15% to 20% were seen once. Sequencing was carried out using gamma-delta T cells from blood. The receptors derive from a child younger than 10 born to a mother with Toxoplasma gondii infection during pregnancy, either congenitally infected or uninfected (not recorded which).

Of note for this clone: A read error may explain this, as a much larger clone is one base away. The chain employs TRDV2 and TRDJ1, with unresolved D. The J gene comes from matching the DNA to germline here; TCRdb lacks it. Germline CDR1 and CDR2: GEAIGNYY and EKD. Trimming took 2 bases from V and 0 from J, leaving 9 bases between them. The CDR3 length is 14 residues. Written as DNA, the CDR3 is TGTGCCTGTGACATACTAGGGTACACCGATAAACTCATCTTT. It encodes CACDILGYTDKLIF.

This clone counts as large. The chain couples TRDV2 to TRDJ1; 8 bases line up with TRDD3. The germline CDR1 and CDR2 sequences are GEAIGNYY and EKD. After removal of 0 bases from V and 0 bases from J, the junction contained 11 bases not matched to a gene. The CDR3 loop spans 18 amino acids. The CDR3 nucleotides are TGTGCCTGTGACACCGTGCAGGGTGGGGGATCGTACACCGATAAACTCATCTTT. It is translated as CACDTVQGGGSYTDKLIF.

A note on this clone: A read error may be the cause here, since a much bigger clone is one base away. J is TRDJ1 and V is TRDV2, with unresolved D. No J gene is reported in TCRdb; it was inferred here by comparing the DNA with germline. Trimming removed 3 bases at V and 10 bases at J, with 20 bases between. The CDR3 is made up of 14 amino acids. Germline values: CDR1 GEAIGNYY, CDR2 EKD. This CDR3 reads CACDPLGRRERLIF. CDR3 in DNA: TGTGCCTGTGACCCCTTGGGCCGCCGGGAAAGACTCATCTTT.

This clone is categorized as medium-sized. The chain uses TRDV3 and TRDJ1; the match to TRDD2 covers 8 bases. This CDR3 region has 19 residues. CDR1 is TVYSNPD, CDR2 GDNSRS, per germline (reference sequence). The ends lost 0 bases at V and 1 base at J; junction bases unmatched: 19. The CDR3 DNA follows: TGTGCCTTTAGGGCCTTCCTAATTGGGTGGGCGGTATTCACCGATAAACTCATCTTT. This translates into CAFRAFLIGWAVFTDKLIF. Full variable domain (outside the CDR3, taken from reference TRDV3 and TRDJ1): CDKVTQSSPDQTVASGSEVVLLCTYDTVYSNPDLFWYRIRPDYSFQFVFYGDNSRSEGADFTQGRFSVKHILTQKAFHLVISPVRTEDSATYYCAFRAFLIGWAVFTDKLIFGKGTRVTVEP.

As regards this clone: A much larger clone differs by one base, so this may be a read error. The V call is TRDV2, the J call TRDJ1, with 13 bases matching TRDD3. The J gene comes from matching the DNA to germline here; TCRdb lacks it. Per the germline V gene, CDR1 is GEAIGNYY and CDR2 is EKD. V was clipped by 0 bases and J by 3 bases; unmatched bases: 18. This CDR3 spans 21 amino acids. CDR3 loop: CACDTIPPTGGYAGSPDKLIF. In DNA form, the CDR3 reads TGTGCCTGTGACACCATCCCCCCGACTGGGGGATACGCGGGGAGTCCCGATAAACTCATCTTT.

By sample share, this clone is medium-sized (0.01 to 0.1%). The chain links TRDV2 to TRDJ1; D is possibly TRDD3 (6 bases). The CDR3 has 16 residues. Trimming shortened V by 3 bases and J by 3 bases, and 19 bases separated the two germline ends. Germline V gene lookup returns CDR1 GEAIGNYY and CDR2 EKD. This chain's CDR3 is CACDRGKNLRADKLIF. The CDR3 coding sequence is TGTGCCTGTGACCGGGGGAAAAATCTGCGGGCCGATAAACTCATCTTT.

Concerning this clone: A far larger clone is a single base away, which makes a read error likely. The J gene went uncalled, whereas the V gene is TRDV2; the table's D call, TRDD3, has no DNA check behind it. Germline CDR1 is GEAIGNYY and CDR2 is EKD. This CDR3 region has 17 residues. CDR3 sequence reads: CACDGLGAGPNTDKRIF. CDR3 DNA sequence: TGTGCCTGTGACGGGCTGGGGGCCGGTCCAAACACCGATAAACGCATCTTT.

With regard to this clone: This likely reflects a read error, since a far larger clone is one base away. The chain combines TRDV1 with TRDJ1; 10 nucleotides match TRDD3. V lost 2 bases to trimming and J lost 3 bases; unmatched junction nucleotides: 21. The CDR3 consists of 21 residues. Germline CDR1 TSWWSYY, CDR2 QGS. As DNA, the CDR3 is TGTGCTCTTGGGGAAACCCTCCTCCCCCCTGGGGGGATACGGTGGTCCGATAAACTCATCTTT. Translating gives CALGETLLPPGGIRWSDKLIF.

Turning to this clone: With only one base between it and a far larger clone, this is likely a read error. The gene calls are TRDV1 and TRDJ4, with 12 bases lining up with TRDD3. Germline loops: CDR1 TSWWSYY, CDR2 QGS. This CDR3 has 24 amino acids. The chain's CDR3 is CAPGPRQVLPLTGGYMGVARPLIF. The CDR3 DNA is TGTGCTCCTGGGCCCAGACAGGTACTTCCCTTAACTGGGGGATACATGGGGGTGGCCAGACCCCTGATCTTT.

This clone was observed a few times. A far more abundant clone sits one base away, making this likely a read error. Other DNA variants within this sample encode the same CDR3. The V call is TRDV1, the J call TRDJ1, with 9 bases aligning to TRDD3. This CDR3 spans 22 amino acids. From germline, CDR1 is TSWWSYY and CDR2 QGS. The J segment lost 1 base and the V segment lost 2 bases, leaving 23 bases of the junction unmatched. This CDR3 is CALGEVFEIPHWGKRGTDKLIF. CDR3 nucleotides: TGTGCTCTTGGGGAAGTGTTTGAGATTCCACACTGGGGGAAAAGGGGCACCGATAAACTCATCTTT.

As for this clone: Since a much larger clone is just one base distant, this may be a read error. The V call is TRDV2, the J call TRDJ1; 12 bases agree with TRDD3. CDR3 size: 20 residues. Losses at the gene ends were 3 bases for V and 1 base for J; bases not matched to a gene: 17. The germline gives CDR1 GEAIGNYY, CDR2 EKD. CDR3 in DNA: TGTGCCTGTGACCCAATACAACTGGGGGATACTGAGGCGGGCACCGATAAACTCATCTTT. It translates to CACDPIQLGDTEAGTDKLIF.

This clone is termed medium-sized. The chain joins TRDV2 to TRDJ1; 8 bases agree with TRDD3. V lost 0 bases and J lost 0; bases outside the gene matches: 14. The CDR3 totals 19 residues. CDR1 GEAIGNYY and CDR2 EKD come from the germline V gene. CDR3 residues: CACDTVRPGDTLYTDKLIF. CDR3 nucleotides: TGTGCCTGTGACACCGTACGACCTGGGGATACCTTGTACACCGATAAACTCATCTTT.

V usage is TRDV1 and J usage is TRDJ1; 8 bases align to TRDD3. Trimming took 5 bases from V and 0 from J; bases not matched to a gene: 23. Germline lookup yields CDR1 TSWWSYY and CDR2 QGS. The CDR3 runs to 21 residues. CDR3 residues: CALGLNGLPRYWGGYTDKLIF. CDR3 nucleotide sequence: TGTGCTCTTGGGCTAAACGGCCTTCCAAGGTACTGGGGGGGGTACACCGATAAACTCATCTTT.

This clone is categorized as large. This chain joins TRDV1 and TRDJ1; 12 bases line up with TRDD3. Trimming took 3 bases from V and 0 from J; bases not matched to a gene: 29. CDR3 length: 25 amino acids. CDR1 and CDR2 (germline): TSWWSYY, QGS. This chain's CDR3 is CALGDPPGDFPPGTGGYRYTDKLIF. DNA of the CDR3: TGTGCTCTTGGGGATCCACCCGGCGATTTCCCACCGGGCACTGGGGGATACAGGTACACCGATAAACTCATCTTT.

A word on this clone: It is likely a read error: a sequence one base away is far more abundant. This chain links TRDV1 with TRDJ4; 12 bases map to TRDD3. With 5 bases clipped from V and 1 base from J, the junction kept 32 bases outside the gene matches. The CDR3 is made up of 24 amino acids. From germline, CDR1 is TSWWSYY and CDR2 QGS. Written as DNA, the CDR3 is TGTGCTCTTGGGCCCAGACAGGTACTTCCCTTAACTGGGGGATACATGGGGGTGGACAGACCCCTGATCTTT. Translated, it gives CALGPRQVLPLTGGYMGVDRPLIF.

Notes on this clone: This likely stems from a read error, as it lies one base from a far larger clone. Other DNA sequences in this specimen translate into the identical CDR3. The chain has TRDV1 and TRDJ1; no definite D call. The length of the CDR3 is 20 residues. Germline V gene sequence: CDR1 TSWWSYY, CDR2 QGS. Trimming pared 5 bases from V and 0 bases from J, leaving 28 bases between. The CDR3 loop reads CALGSRFSYYGLSYTDKLIF. The CDR3 nucleotides are TGTGCTCTTGGGTCCCGCTTTTCATATTACGGGCTATCGTACACCGATAAACTCATCTTT.

Remarks on this clone: A far larger clone is only one base removed, so a read error is likely. TRDV1 is the V gene, and the J gene was not called. Germline CDR1 and CDR2: TSWWSYY and QGS. CDR3 length equals 19 residues. In nucleotides, the CDR3 is TGTGCTCTTGGGCCTCGACTCCTAGAACTACTGACTATACCCCGGTCGCTCATCTTT. Protein: CALGPRLLELLTIPRSLIF.

Relative to its sample, this clone is large. The J gene is TRDJ1, the V gene TRDV3; TRDD3 agrees at 8 bases. V shed 3 bases and J 5 bases; nucleotides not matched to a gene: 23. This CDR3 is built from 18 residues. The germline CDR1 and CDR2 sequences are TVYSNPD and GDNSRS (reference sequence). CDR3 protein: CAFGLPTRFGGSRDKLIF. As DNA, the CDR3 is TGTGCCTTCGGCCTTCCCACACGCTTTGGGGGATCTCGGGATAAACTCATCTTT.

This clone turned up a few times. The chain combines TRDV2 with TRDJ1; 10 bases fit TRDD3. This CDR3 is 19 amino acids long. The V gene's germline CDR1 is GEAIGNYY and CDR2 EKD. J gave up 3 bases and V 1 base, and 16 bases lay outside the gene matches. CDR3 nucleotides: TGTGCCTGTGACACGGTCCCCTTACTGGGGGATGCGGACCCCGATAAACTCATCTTT. Protein sequence: CACDTVPLLGDADPDKLIF.

Only a few counts were recorded for this clone. The chain combines TRDV3 with TRDJ1; D possibly corresponds to TRDD2 (9 bases). V lost 2 bases and J 0 bases, leaving 28 bases between the germline ends. CDR1 and CDR2 from the germline V gene are TVYSNPD and GDNSRS (reference sequence). CDR3 size: 19 residues. The CDR3 DNA is TGTGCCTTTCCCCTTCCTACCCTGGGGGACCCGGGATACACCGATAAACTCATCTTT. It translates to CAFPLPTLGDPGYTDKLIF.